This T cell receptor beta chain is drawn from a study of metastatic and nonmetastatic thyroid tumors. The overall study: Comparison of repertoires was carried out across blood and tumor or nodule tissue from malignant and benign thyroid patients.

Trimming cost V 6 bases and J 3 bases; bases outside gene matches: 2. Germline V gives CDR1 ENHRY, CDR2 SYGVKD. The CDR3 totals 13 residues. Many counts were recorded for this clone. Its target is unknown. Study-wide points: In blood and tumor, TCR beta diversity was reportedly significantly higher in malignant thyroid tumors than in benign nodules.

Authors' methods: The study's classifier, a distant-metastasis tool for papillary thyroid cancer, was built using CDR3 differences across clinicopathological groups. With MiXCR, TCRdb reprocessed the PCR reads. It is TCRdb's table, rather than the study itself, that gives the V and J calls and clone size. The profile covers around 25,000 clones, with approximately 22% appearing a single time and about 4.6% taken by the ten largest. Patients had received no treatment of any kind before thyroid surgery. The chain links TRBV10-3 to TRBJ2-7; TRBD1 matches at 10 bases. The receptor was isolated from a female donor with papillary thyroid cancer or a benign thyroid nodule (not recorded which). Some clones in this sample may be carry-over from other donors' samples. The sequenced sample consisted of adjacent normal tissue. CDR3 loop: CAIRGQGYYEQYF. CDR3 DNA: TGTGCCATCAGGGGACAGGGGTACTACGAGCAGTACTTC.